This passage covers 8 T cell receptor beta chains from one sample sequenced in a study of blood T cells in healthy people across ages. Combining a sample-barcoded 5' primer with a J-beta primer mix, a second PCR ran for roughly 7 to 12 cycles. In TCRdb, the 5' RACE reads were re-called with MiXCR into one record per CDR3 protein. The sample records 250,000 to 300,000 distinct CDR3 sequences, roughly 26% being singletons. Sequences were obtained from blood. Receptor source: a woman aged 70 to 79 in good health.

The chain employs TRBV6-1 and TRBJ2-3, with D hard to call. The length of the CDR3 is 16 residues. Germline CDR1 is MNHNS and CDR2 is SASEGT. The V gene lost 0 bases and the J gene lost 2 bases, with 12 bases spanning the gap. This CDR3 reads CASSEARIPSTDTQYF. CDR3 in DNA: TGTGCCAGCAGTGAAGCAAGGATCCCTTCCACAGATACGCAGTATTTT.

This chain links TRBV4-3 with TRBJ1-6, with 9 bases aligning to TRBD1. The V gene end was trimmed by 3 bases and the J gene end by 9 bases; junction bases not matched to a gene: 9. This CDR3 has 16 amino acids. Germline V gives CDR1 LGHNA, CDR2 YSLEER. Here the CDR3 DNA reads TGCGCCAGCAGCCATATCGGGACAGGGATCTCTTCACCCCTCCACTTT. Translating it yields CASSHIGTGISSPLHF.

J is TRBJ1-1 and V is TRBV28; tentative D call: TRBD1 (6 bases). The CDR3 covers 12 residues. Trimming removed 6 bases from V and 5 bases from J, with 10 bases in between. Germline-derived CDR1 and CDR2 are MDHEN and SYDVKM. CDR3 sequence: CASRFQGTEAFF. CDR3 DNA: TGTGCCAGCAGGTTCCAGGGGACTGAAGCTTTCTTT.

The CDR3 is CSVGGLGPHEQFF. DNA of the CDR3: TGCAGCGTTGGGGGACTAGGACCCCATGAGCAGTTCTTC. The chain recombines TRBV29-1 with TRBJ2-1, with 8 bases aligning to TRBD2. This CDR3 has 13 residues. Germline values: CDR1 SQVTM, CDR2 ANQGSEA. Unmatched junction bases numbered 7, after V lost 4 bases and J lost 8 bases.

This clonotype was recorded a few times. Sequence at one end of the junction differs from germline and may be a read error. DNA for the CDR3: TGCGCCAGCAGCTTGGCGGCAGGGGGCCAACCCATCTTC. Translating gives CASSLAAGGQPIF. V gene TRBV5-1 combines with J gene TRBJ1-2, with 8 bases identical to TRBD1. In germline, CDR1 is SGHRS, CDR2 YFSETQ. The CDR3 sequence is 13 residues long.

The chain carries TRBV20-1 and TRBJ2-5; a weak D match, TRBD2 (6 bases). This CDR3 is 15 amino acids long. The V gene lost 0 bases and the J gene lost 2 bases, with 13 bases spanning the gap. The germline V gene has CDR1 DFQATT and CDR2 SNEGSKA (reference sequence). As DNA, the CDR3 is TGCAGTGCTAGAGATTTTCGGGGGAGGCAAGAGACCCAGTACTTC. Amino acids: CSARDFRGRQETQYF.

This clonotype occurred a few times. The rearrangement joins TRBV2 to TRBJ1-1, with D uncertain. The ends were cut back, 3 bases at V and 7 bases at J, with 9 bases in the middle. The CDR3 length is 12 residues. CDR1 SNHLY and CDR2 FYNNEI come from the germline V gene. The CDR3 DNA follows: TGTGCCAGCAGTGAGACTGGGTATGAAGCTTTCTTT. This sequence encodes CASSETGYEAFF.

The V gene is TRBV7-3, the J gene TRBJ2-1, with D perhaps TRBD2 (6 bases). This CDR3 comprises 18 residues. The V gene lost 4 bases and the J gene lost 0 bases, with 19 bases spanning the gap. Germline V CDR1 and CDR2: SGHTA, FQGTGA. The CDR3 sequence is CASSSGRQRAYSYNEQFF. As DNA, the CDR3 is TGTGCCAGCAGCTCAGGGCGTCAGCGGGCTTACTCCTACAATGAGCAGTTCTTC.